This T cell receptor (beta chain) was identified during a study of patients and donors after allogeneic stem cell transplantation. V gave up 3 bases and J gave up 2 bases, with 16 bases separating them. The CDR3 is 16 amino acids. The germline V gene encodes CDR1 ENHRY and CDR2 SYGVKD. TCRdb ran MiXCR on the RT-PCR reads and lists one entry per CDR3 protein. In the table there are about 960,000 distinct CDR3 sequences, roughly 18% of which are singletons. The chain is built from TRBV10-3 and TRBJ2-5, with D maybe TRBD2 (6 bases). Sequencing used blood, either unsorted or a sorted T cell fraction (not recorded which). The clonotype was recovered from a human donor who was either an allogeneic HSCT recipient or a stem cell or donor lymphocyte infusion donor (not recorded which). It is not recorded whose cells these are; they may come from a transplant donor. CDR3 residues: CAISDPLSAGQETQYF. Written as DNA, the CDR3 is TGTGCCATCAGTGACCCCCTCTCGGCGGGACAAGAGACCCAGTACTTC.